The 23 T cell receptor beta chains listed next were all sequenced from one sample in a study of T cells in tuberculosis. Repertoires were generated with immunoSEQ multiplex PCR, while TCRdb's copy carries only in-frame clones and drops some. In the table there are 30,000 to 35,000 clones, just over 90% of which are singletons. Sequences were obtained from PBMCs. The receptors originated from a donor aged 10-29 years with latent tuberculosis or without tuberculosis infection.

The chain joins TRBV7-2 to TRBJ2-7; TRBD2 agrees at 11 bases. This CDR3 is 18 amino acids long. CDR1 and CDR2 from the germline V gene are SGHTA and FQGNSA. J gave up 1 base and V 1 base, and 9 bases lay outside the gene matches. In DNA, the CDR3 is TGTGCCAGCAGCTTAGAGGCCCTACTAGCGGGAGTGTCCTACGAGCAGTACTTC. Protein product: CASSLEALLAGVSYEQYF.

V gene TRBV4-3 combines with J gene TRBJ2-2; D uncertain. Trimming stripped 1 base from V and 4 bases from J, with 7 bases between. The CDR3 contains 14 residues. The germline V gene encodes CDR1 LGHNA and CDR2 YSLEER. DNA for the CDR3: TGCGCCAGCAGCCAAGTGGCCAGCACCGGGGAGCTGTTTTTT. This gives the protein CASSQVASTGELFF.

The genes are TRBV6-6 and TRBJ1-1; D is unresolved. Germline V CDR1 and CDR2: MNHNY, SVGAGI (reference sequence). The CDR3 consists of 13 residues. V lost 6 bases to trimming and J lost 3 bases, with 11 bases between them. DNA for the CDR3: TGTGCCAGCAGGGTGGGAGGCTACACTGAAGCTTTCTTT. Amino acid sequence: CASRVGGYTEAFF.

V gene TRBV6-6 combines with J gene TRBJ2-7; D perhaps matches TRBD2 (6 bases). Between the trimmed V and J ends, which lost 2 bases and 7 bases, there was a span of 18 bases. CDR3 length equals 15 residues. Germline V gene lookup returns CDR1 MNHNY and CDR2 SVGAGI (reference sequence). In nucleotides, the CDR3 is TGTGCCAGCAGTTACCGGGAAGGACCTGGAGGGGAGCAGTACTTC. As protein: CASSYREGPGGEQYF.

The chain joins TRBV7-8 to TRBJ1-2; a possible D gene is TRBD1 (5 bases). V lost 5 bases and J 4 bases, leaving 17 bases between the germline ends. This CDR3 has 15 residues. CDR1 and CDR2 (germline): SGHVS, FQNEAQ. The CDR3 DNA follows: TGTGCCAGCAGCCCAGCCCGGGGGAGGAGCTATGGCTACACCTTC. Amino acid sequence: CASSPARGRSYGYTF.

This chain links TRBV6-5 with TRBJ2-3; TRBD2 matches at 10 bases. The CDR3 spans 14 residues. The trim removed 5 bases at V and 7 bases at J, leaving 6 bases unmatched. CDR1 is MNHEY, CDR2 SVGAGI, per germline. CDR3 in DNA: TGTGCCAGCAGTCCGGGACTAGCGATTAATACGCAGTATTTT. This encodes CASSPGLAINTQYF.

The chain uses TRBV13 and TRBJ2-3, with 12 bases identical to TRBD2. The CDR3 consists of 21 residues. V gave up 0 bases and J gave up 3 bases; unmatched junction bases: 16. Germline lookup yields CDR1 PRHDT and CDR2 FYEKMQ (reference sequence). This chain's CDR3 is CASSLGGWVLAGGLFTDTQYF. Written as DNA, the CDR3 is TGTGCCAGCAGCTTAGGAGGCTGGGTTCTAGCGGGAGGGCTTTTTACAGATACGCAGTATTTT.

J is TRBJ1-5 and V is TRBV2; D not certain. Germline V gene data show CDR1 as SNHLY and CDR2 as FYNNEI. Deletions cut 6 bases from V and 1 base from J, with 10 bases between. The CDR3 sequence is 14 residues long. The CDR3 spells CASRAQQSNQPQHF. CDR3 in DNA: TGTGCCAGCAGAGCACAACAGAGCAATCAGCCCCAGCATTTT.

This clone has more than one count but fewer than ten. In DNA form, the CDR3 reads TGCAGCGTTGCCCCAGGTTGGGCTATGAACACTGAAGCTTTCTTT. This codes for CSVAPGWAMNTEAFF. The chain recombines TRBV29-1 with TRBJ1-1, with unresolved D. V lost 4 bases and J lost 0, with 15 bases in between. The CDR3 spans 15 residues. Germline V gene data show CDR1 as SQVTM and CDR2 as ANQGSEA.

The rearrangement links TRBV28 to TRBJ1-1; tentatively, D is TRBD1 (6 bases). This CDR3 comprises 14 residues. Germline CDR1 MDHEN, CDR2 SYDVKM. V was trimmed by 8 bases and J by 4 bases, leaving 17 bases between them. The CDR3 DNA reads TGTGCCAGCGGTCTACAGGGAGGGGTCACTGAAGCTTTCTTT. Amino acid sequence: CASGLQGGVTEAFF.

The chain recombines TRBV2 with TRBJ1-2; D ambiguous. Trimming took off 5 bases at V and 8 bases at J, with 15 bases between the two ends. CDR1 is SNHLY and CDR2 is FYNNEI in the germline V gene. The CDR3 is made up of 13 amino acids. CDR3 residues: CASSNHKFWGYTF. The CDR3 nucleotides are TGTGCCAGCAGTAACCACAAGTTTTGGGGCTACACCTTC.

CDR3 sequence (DNA): TGTGCCAGCAGCCAAGTCCGCGGGAGTAACAATGAGCAGTTCTTC. It codes for CASSQVRGSNNEQFF. The V gene is TRBV4-2, the J gene TRBJ2-1, with 7 bases lining up with TRBD2. The CDR3 is 15 residues long. Germline CDR1 reads LGHNA; CDR2 reads YNFKEQ. V shed 1 base, J shed 5 bases, and the junction held 5 bases outside the gene matches.

This clone was recorded once. The chain uses TRBV11-3 and TRBJ1-1, with D perhaps matching TRBD1 (5 bases). Germline CDR1 SGHNT, CDR2 YENEEA. Trimming removed 2 bases from V and 2 bases from J, with 12 bases in between. This CDR3 has 15 amino acids. CDR3 nucleotides: TGTGCCAGCAGCTTATCGGGGGGGTCCAACACTGAAGCTTTCTTT. Its translation is CASSLSGGSNTEAFF.

The chain combines TRBV7-9 with TRBJ2-7, with TRBD1 matching 10 bases. The junction had 12 bases not matched to a gene; V was cut back by 5 bases and J by 5 bases. The CDR3 has 16 residues. Germline loops: CDR1 SEHNR, CDR2 FQNEAQ (reference sequence). CDR3: CASSTARQGAVHEQYF. The CDR3 DNA is TGTGCCAGCAGCACGGCCCGACAGGGGGCCGTCCACGAGCAGTACTTC.

J is TRBJ1-5 and V is TRBV28, with 8 bases matching TRBD1. V lost 1 base and J lost 6; bases outside the gene matches: 2. The CDR3 contains 14 residues. Germline V gives CDR1 MDHEN, CDR2 SYDVKM. This CDR3 reads CASSLSQGGQPQHF. For the CDR3, the DNA is TGTGCCAGCAGTTTATCACAGGGGGGTCAGCCCCAGCATTTT.

The V and J genes are TRBV6-5 and TRBJ1-4; maybe TRBD1 (5 bases). Germline loops: CDR1 MNHEY, CDR2 SVGAGI. The CDR3 covers 13 residues. V was cut by 5 bases and J by 8 bases, with 12 bases left in between. The chain's CDR3 is CASSEQGGEKLFF. The CDR3 DNA reads TGTGCCAGCAGTGAGCAGGGTGGGGAAAAACTGTTTTTT.

The chain couples TRBV7-2 to TRBJ1-1, with D tentatively TRBD1 (5 bases). The CDR3 consists of 13 residues. Trimming cost V 4 bases and J 8 bases, with 14 bases left between them. Germline V CDR1 and CDR2: SGHTA, FQGNSA. The CDR3 nucleotides are TGTGCCAGCAGCTCTCTCAGGCGGGGGGAAGCTTTCTTT. Its protein product is CASSSLRRGEAFF.

This chain links TRBV15 with TRBJ1-4, with D unresolved. The CDR3 extends over 12 amino acids. Looked up from germline, CDR1 is LNHNV and CDR2 is YYDKDF (reference sequence). The V end lost 3 bases, the J end lost 10 bases, and 9 bases lay between the germline ends. CDR3: CATSRAEGKLFF. In DNA, the CDR3 is TGTGCCACCAGCAGGGCAGAGGGAAAACTGTTTTTT.

In DNA form, the CDR3 reads TGTGCCAGCAGTCCACAGCGGGAGACCCAGTACTTC. This sequence encodes CASSPQRETQYF. This rearrangement joins TRBV6-1 to TRBJ2-5; D perhaps matches TRBD2 (5 bases). The CDR3 covers 12 residues. V lost 5 bases to trimming and J lost 5 bases, with 9 bases between them. Germline CDR1 reads MNHNS; CDR2 reads SASEGT.

This rearrangement joins TRBV5-6 to TRBJ2-7, with 9 bases lining up with TRBD1. Germline assignment: CDR1 SGHDT and CDR2 YYEEEE. With 1 base clipped from V and 3 bases from J, the junction kept 11 bases outside the gene matches. The CDR3 is 17 amino acids. CDR3: CASSLSGQGYSGYEQYF. DNA for the CDR3: TGTGCCAGCAGCTTGTCGGGACAGGGATATTCAGGCTACGAGCAGTACTTC.

J is TRBJ1-1 and V is TRBV6-6; D might be TRBD1 (6 bases). Germline values: CDR1 MNHNY, CDR2 SVGAGI (reference sequence). Between the trimmed V and J ends, which lost 6 bases and 5 bases, there was a span of 13 bases. This CDR3 spans 13 amino acids. CDR3 bases: TGTGCCAGCAGCCTAGACAGGAGGACTGAAGCTTTCTTT. This codes for CASSLDRRTEAFF.

V and J are TRBV27 and TRBJ1-5; D is unresolved. Germline lookup yields CDR1 MNHEY and CDR2 SMNVEV (reference sequence). The CDR3 is 13 amino acids. Trimming left V 9 bases short and J 0 bases short, with 9 bases between. The CDR3 DNA reads as TGTGCCAGTCGAGGAGTTAGCAATCAGCCCCAGCATTTT. Its protein is CASRGVSNQPQHF.

The sample holds one count of this clone. The chain uses TRBV27 and TRBJ2-7; 9 bases are shared with TRBD1. This CDR3 has 17 residues. Germline V gene sequence: CDR1 MNHEY, CDR2 SMNVEV (reference sequence). With 0 bases clipped from V and 2 bases from J, the junction kept 8 bases outside the gene matches. The CDR3 loop is CASSLSIYRDRAYEQYF. DNA for the CDR3: TGTGCCAGCAGTTTATCGATCTATCGGGACAGGGCCTACGAGCAGTACTTC.